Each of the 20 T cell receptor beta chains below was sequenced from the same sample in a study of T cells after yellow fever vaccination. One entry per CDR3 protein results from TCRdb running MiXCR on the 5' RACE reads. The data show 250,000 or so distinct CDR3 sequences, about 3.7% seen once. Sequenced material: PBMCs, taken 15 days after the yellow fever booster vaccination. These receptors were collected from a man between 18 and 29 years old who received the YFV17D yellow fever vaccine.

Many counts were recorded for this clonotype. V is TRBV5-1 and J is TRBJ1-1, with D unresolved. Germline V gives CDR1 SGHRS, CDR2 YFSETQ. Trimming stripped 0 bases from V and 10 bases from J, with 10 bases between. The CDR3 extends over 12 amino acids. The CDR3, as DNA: TGCGCCAGCAGCTTGGAGGGTGTCGGAGCTTTCTTT. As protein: CASSLEGVGAFF.

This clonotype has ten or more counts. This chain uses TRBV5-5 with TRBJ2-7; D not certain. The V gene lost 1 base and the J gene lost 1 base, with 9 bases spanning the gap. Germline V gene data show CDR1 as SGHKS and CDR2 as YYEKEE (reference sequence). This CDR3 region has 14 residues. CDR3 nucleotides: TGTGCCAGCAGCTTGAGTTACATTTCCTACGAGCAGTACTTC. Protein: CASSLSYISYEQYF.

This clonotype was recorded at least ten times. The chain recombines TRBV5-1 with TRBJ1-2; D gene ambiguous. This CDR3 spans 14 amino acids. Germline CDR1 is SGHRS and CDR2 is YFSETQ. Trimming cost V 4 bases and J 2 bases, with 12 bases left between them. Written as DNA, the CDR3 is TGCGCCAGCAGCCCGCTCGGGCAGAACTATGGCTACACCTTC. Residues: CASSPLGQNYGYTF.

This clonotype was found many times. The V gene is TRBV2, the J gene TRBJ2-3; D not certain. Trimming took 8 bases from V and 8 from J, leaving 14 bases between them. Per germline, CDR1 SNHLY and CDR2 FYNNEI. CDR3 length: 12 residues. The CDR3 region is CASPTQPGTQYF. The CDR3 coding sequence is TGTGCCAGCCCGACCCAGCCGGGTACGCAGTATTTT.

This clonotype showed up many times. The DNA for the CDR3 is TGTGCCACCGGACAGGGGGCCGCAGATACGCAGTATTTT. As protein: CATGQGAADTQYF. The chain has TRBV10-3 and TRBJ2-3, with TRBD1 matching over 11 bases. CDR1 is ENHRY, CDR2 SYGVKD, per germline. Trimming at V came to 10 bases and at J to 4 bases, leaving 4 bases not matched to a gene. This CDR3 region has 13 residues.

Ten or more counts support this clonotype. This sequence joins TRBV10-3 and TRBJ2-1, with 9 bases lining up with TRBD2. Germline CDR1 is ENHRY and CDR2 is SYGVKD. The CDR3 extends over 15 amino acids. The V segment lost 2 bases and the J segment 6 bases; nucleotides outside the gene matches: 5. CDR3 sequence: CAISEQAGGSNEQFF. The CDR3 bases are TGTGCCATCAGTGAGCAAGCGGGGGGCAGCAATGAGCAGTTCTTC.

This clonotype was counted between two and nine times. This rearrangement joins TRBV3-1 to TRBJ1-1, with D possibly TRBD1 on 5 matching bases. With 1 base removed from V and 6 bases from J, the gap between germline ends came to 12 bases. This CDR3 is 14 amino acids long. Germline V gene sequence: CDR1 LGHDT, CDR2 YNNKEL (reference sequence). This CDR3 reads CASSQAGGSAEAFF. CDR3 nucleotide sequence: TGTGCCAGCAGCCAAGCGGGGGGTAGCGCTGAAGCTTTCTTT.

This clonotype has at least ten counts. CDR3 loop: CASSQVILGGNSPLHF. CDR3 in DNA: TGTGCCAGCAGCCAAGTCATATTAGGGGGTAATTCACCCCTCCACTTT. V is TRBV3-1 and J is TRBJ1-6; tentative D call: TRBD1 (6 bases). Trimming left V 1 base short and J 6 bases short, with 13 bases between. From germline, CDR1 is LGHDT and CDR2 YNNKEL (reference sequence). This CDR3 has 16 residues.

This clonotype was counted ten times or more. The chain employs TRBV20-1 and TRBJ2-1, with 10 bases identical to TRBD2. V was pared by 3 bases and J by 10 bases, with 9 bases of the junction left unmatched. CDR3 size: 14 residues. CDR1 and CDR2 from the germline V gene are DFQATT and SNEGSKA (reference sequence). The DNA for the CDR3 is TGCAGTGCTAGTTCTAGCGGGGGCCTAGGGGAGCAGTTCTTC. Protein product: CSASSSGGLGEQFF.

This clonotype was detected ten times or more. CDR3 in amino acids: CASIGQGTGELFF. In nucleotides, the CDR3 is TGTGCCAGCATCGGACAGGGTACCGGGGAGCTGTTTTTT. The rearrangement links TRBV2 to TRBJ2-2; TRBD1 matches 8 bases. Losses at the gene ends were 7 bases for V and 5 bases for J; bases not matched to a gene: 3. Germline V gene sequence: CDR1 SNHLY, CDR2 FYNNEI. The CDR3 is 13 amino acids.

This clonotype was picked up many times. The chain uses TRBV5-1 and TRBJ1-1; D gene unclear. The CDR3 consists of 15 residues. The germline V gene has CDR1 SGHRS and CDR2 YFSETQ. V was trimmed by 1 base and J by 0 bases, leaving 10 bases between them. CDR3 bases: TGCGCCAGCAGCTTGTATCCGGACCTGAACACTGAAGCTTTCTTT. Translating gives CASSLYPDLNTEAFF.

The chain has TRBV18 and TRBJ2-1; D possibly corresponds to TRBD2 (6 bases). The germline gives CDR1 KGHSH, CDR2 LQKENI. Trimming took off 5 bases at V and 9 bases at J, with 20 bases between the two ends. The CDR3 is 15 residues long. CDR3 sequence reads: CASSGGTLSSIEQFF. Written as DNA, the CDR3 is TGTGCCAGCTCAGGAGGGACTCTGAGTTCAATTGAGCAGTTCTTC.

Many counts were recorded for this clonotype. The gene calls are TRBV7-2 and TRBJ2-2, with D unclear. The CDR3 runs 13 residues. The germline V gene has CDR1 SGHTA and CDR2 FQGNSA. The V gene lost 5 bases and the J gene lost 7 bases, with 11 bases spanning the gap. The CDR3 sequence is CASSPPYSGELFF. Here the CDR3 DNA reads TGTGCCAGCAGCCCCCCCTACAGCGGGGAGCTGTTTTTT.

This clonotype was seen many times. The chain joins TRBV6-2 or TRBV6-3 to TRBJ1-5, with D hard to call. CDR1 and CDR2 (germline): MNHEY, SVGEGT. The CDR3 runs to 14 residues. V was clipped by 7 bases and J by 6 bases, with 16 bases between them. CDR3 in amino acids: CASNPWQDGQPQHF. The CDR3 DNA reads TGTGCCAGCAATCCATGGCAGGATGGTCAGCCCCAGCATTTT.

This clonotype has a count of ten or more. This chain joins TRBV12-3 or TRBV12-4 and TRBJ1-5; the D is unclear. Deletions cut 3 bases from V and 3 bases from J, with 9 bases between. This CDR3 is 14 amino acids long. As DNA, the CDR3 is TGTGCCAGCAGTTTGACGGACCCCAATCAGCCCCAGCATTTT. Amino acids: CASSLTDPNQPQHF.

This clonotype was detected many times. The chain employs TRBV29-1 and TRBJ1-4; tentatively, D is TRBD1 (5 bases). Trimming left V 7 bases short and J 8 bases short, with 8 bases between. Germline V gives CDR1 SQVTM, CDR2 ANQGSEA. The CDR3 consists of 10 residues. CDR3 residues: CSASGEKLFF. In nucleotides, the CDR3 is TGCAGCGCCTCAGGGGAAAAACTGTTTTTT. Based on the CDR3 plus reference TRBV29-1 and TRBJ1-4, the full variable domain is SAVISQKPSRDICQRGTSLTIQCQVDSQVTMMFWYRQQPGQSLTLIATANQGSEATYESGFVIDKFPISRPNLTFSTLTVSNMSPEDSSIYLCSASGEKLFFGSGTQLSVL.

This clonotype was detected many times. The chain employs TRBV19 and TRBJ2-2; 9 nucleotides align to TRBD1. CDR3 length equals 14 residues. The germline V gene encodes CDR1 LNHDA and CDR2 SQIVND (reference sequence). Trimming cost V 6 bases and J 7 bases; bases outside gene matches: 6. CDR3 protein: CASSKQGAGGELFF. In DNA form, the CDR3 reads TGTGCCAGTAGCAAACAGGGGGCGGGCGGGGAGCTGTTTTTT.

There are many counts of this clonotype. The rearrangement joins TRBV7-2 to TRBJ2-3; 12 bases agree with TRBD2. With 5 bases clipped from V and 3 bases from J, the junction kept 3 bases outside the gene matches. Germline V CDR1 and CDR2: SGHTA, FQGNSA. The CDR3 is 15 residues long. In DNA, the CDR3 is TGTGCCAGCAGCCAGACTAGCGGGGGAACAGATACGCAGTATTTT. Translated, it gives CASSQTSGGTDTQYF. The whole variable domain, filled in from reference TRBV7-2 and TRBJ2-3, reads GAGVSQSPSNKVTEKGKDVELRCDPISGHTALYWYRQSLGQGLEFLIYFQGNSAPDKSGLPSDRFSAERTGGSVSTLTIQRTQQEDSAVYLCASSQTSGGTDTQYFGPGTRLTVL.

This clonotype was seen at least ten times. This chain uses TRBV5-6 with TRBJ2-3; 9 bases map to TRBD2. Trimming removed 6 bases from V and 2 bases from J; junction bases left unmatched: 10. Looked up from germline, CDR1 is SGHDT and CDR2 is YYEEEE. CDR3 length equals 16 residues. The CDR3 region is CASTLGERGATDTQYF. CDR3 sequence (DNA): TGTGCCAGCACCCTGGGGGAGCGGGGGGCCACAGATACGCAGTATTTT.

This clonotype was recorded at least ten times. CDR3 sequence reads: CASSLNGVGYEQYF. The CDR3 bases are TGCGCCAGCAGCTTGAATGGAGTCGGTTACGAGCAGTACTTC. The chain is built from TRBV5-1 and TRBJ2-7; no reliable D call. V gave up 1 base and J gave up 4 bases, with 12 bases separating them. CDR3 length: 14 amino acids. Germline CDR1 is SGHRS and CDR2 is YFSETQ.